The T cell receptor (beta chain) described here comes from a study of memory CD4+ T cells and cytomegalovirus serostatus. Study background: Healthy Belgian adult donors included roughly ten CMV-positive and 24 CMV-negative people. Points from the study as a whole: Repertoires predicted CMV serostatus with median bootstrapped AUC of about 0.96.

Single viable CD3+CD4+CD8-CD45RO+ cells were sorted as the memory CD4+ T cells. Serum IgG to CMV pp150, pp28, p38 and p52 defined serostatus. After thawing, CD4+ T cells were positively selected. Comment on this clone: Its antigen is undetermined.

Some clones are missing from TCRdb's copy, which holds only in-frame ones; the method was immunoSEQ multiplex PCR. The sample holds some 60,000 clones, roughly 81% seen once. V lost 4 bases, J lost 7 bases, and 5 bases stayed unmatched. Germline V CDR1 and CDR2: SGHRS, YFSETQ. The CDR3 sequence is 14 residues long. The sequence was collected from an adult in good health and CMV-seronegative. Sequenced: memory CD4+ T cells from blood. The chain links TRBV5-1 to TRBJ1-3; 10 nucleotides match TRBD1. The CDR3 sequence is CASSEGTGVNTIYF. DNA of the CDR3: TGCGCCAGCAGCGAGGGGACAGGGGTCAACACCATATATTTT.